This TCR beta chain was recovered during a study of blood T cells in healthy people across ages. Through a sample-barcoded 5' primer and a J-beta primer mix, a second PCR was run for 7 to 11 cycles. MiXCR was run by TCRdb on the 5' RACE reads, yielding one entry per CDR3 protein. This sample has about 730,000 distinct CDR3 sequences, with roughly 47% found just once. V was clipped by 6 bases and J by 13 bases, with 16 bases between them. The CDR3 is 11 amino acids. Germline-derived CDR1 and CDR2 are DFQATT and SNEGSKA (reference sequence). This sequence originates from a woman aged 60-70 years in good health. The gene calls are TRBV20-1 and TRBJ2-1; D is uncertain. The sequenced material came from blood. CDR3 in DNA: TGCAGTGCCGACTCCCCCCCTAACCAGTTCTTC. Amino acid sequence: CSADSPPNQFF.